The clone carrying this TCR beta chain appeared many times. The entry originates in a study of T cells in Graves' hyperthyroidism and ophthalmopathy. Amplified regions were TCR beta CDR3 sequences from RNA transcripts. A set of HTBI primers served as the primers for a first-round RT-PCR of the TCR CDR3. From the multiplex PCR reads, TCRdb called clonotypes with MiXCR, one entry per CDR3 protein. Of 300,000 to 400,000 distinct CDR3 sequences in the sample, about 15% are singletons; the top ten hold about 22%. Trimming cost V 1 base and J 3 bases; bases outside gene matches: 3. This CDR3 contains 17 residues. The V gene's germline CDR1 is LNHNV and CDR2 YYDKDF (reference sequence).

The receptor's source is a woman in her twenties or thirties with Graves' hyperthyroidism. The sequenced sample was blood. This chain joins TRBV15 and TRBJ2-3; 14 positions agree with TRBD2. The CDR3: CATSRVRTSGRTDTQYF. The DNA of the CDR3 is TGTGCCACCAGCAGAGTCCGGACTAGCGGGAGGACAGATACGCAGTATTTT.